This TCR beta chain stems from a study of cytomegalovirus exposure and HLA in healthy donors. General study findings and limits: Per published reports, the classifier diagnosed cytomegalovirus status with high specificity and sensitivity. Listed as cytomegalovirus-associated were 150 to 200 TCR beta chains.

Generated by immunoSEQ multiplex PCR, the TCRdb table keeps only in-frame clones and is missing some. The data contain a few hundred thousand clones, less than 90% of them seen just once; the ten biggest clones take up 12%. About this clone: The antigen remains undetermined.

Looked up from germline, CDR1 is MNHEY and CDR2 is SMNVEV (reference sequence). Between the trimmed V and J ends, which lost 4 bases and 6 bases, there was a span of 10 bases. The CDR3 has 12 residues. The sequenced sample consisted of PBMCs. This clonotype originated in a man in his late teens or twenties in good health and CMV-seropositive. This chain joins TRBV27 and TRBJ2-7; a possible D gene is TRBD2 (6 bases). For the CDR3, the DNA is TGTGCCAGCAGTTCTTTCGGGGGCGAGCAGTACTTC. This sequence encodes CASSSFGGEQYF.